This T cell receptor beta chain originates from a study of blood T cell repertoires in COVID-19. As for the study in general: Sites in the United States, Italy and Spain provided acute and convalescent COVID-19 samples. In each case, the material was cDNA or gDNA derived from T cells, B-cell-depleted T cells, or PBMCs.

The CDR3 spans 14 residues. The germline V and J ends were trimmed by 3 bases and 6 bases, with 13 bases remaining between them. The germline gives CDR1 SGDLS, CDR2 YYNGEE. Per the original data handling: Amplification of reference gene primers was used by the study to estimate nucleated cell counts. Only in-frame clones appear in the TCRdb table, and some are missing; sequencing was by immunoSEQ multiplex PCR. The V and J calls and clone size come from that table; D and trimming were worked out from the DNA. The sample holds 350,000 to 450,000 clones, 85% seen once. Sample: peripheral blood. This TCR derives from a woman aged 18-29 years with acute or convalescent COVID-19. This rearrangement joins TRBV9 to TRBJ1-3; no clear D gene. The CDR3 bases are TGTGCCAGCAGCGCGAGGGAGGGCGAAAACACCATATATTTT. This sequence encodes CASSAREGENTIYF.